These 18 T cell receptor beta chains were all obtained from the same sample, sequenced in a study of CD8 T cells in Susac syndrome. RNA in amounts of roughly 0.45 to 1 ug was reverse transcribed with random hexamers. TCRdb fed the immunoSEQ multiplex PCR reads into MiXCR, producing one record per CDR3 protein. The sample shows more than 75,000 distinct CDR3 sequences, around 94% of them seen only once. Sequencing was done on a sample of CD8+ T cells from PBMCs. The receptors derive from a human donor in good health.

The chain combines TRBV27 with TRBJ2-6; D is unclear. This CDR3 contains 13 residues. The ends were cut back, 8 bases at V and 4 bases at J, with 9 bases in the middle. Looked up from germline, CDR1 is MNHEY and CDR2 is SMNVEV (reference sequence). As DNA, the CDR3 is TGTGCCAGCCAGGTGGGGGGGGCCAACGTCCTGACTTTC. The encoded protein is CASQVGGANVLTF.

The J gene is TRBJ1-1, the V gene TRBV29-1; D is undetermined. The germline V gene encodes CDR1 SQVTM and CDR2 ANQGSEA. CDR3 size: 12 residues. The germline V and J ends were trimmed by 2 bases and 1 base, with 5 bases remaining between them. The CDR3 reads CSVEIGNTEAFF. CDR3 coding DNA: TGCAGCGTTGAAATAGGGAACACTGAAGCTTTCTTT.

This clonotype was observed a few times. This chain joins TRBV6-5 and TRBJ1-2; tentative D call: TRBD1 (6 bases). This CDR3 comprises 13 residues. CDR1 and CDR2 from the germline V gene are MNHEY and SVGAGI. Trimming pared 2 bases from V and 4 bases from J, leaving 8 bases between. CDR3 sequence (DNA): TGTGCCAGCAGTTACGGACAGAGCTATGGCTACACCTTC. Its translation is CASSYGQSYGYTF.

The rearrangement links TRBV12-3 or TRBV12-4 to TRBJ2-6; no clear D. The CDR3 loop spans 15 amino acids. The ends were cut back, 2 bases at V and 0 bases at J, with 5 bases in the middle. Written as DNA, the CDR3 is TGTGCCAGCAGTTTATTTATCTCTGGGGCCAACGTCCTGACTTTC. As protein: CASSLFISGANVLTF.

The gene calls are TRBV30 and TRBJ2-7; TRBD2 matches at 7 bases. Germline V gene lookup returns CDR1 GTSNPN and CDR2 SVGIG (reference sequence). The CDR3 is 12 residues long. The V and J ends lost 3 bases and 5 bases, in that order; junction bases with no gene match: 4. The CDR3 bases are TGTGCCTGGAGCGGAGCGGGGCACGAGCAGTACGTC. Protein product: CAWSGAGHEQYV.

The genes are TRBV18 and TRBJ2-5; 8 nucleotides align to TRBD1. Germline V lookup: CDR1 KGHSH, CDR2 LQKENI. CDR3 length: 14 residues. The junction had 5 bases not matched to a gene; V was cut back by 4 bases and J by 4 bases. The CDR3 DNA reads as TGTGCCAGCTCACGGACAGGGATGGGAGAGACCCAGTACTTC. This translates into CASSRTGMGETQYF.

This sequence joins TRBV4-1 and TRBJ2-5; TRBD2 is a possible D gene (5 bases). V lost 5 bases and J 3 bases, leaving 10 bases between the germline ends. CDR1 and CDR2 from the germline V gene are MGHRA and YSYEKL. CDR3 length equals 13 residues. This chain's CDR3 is CASSDRGEETQYF. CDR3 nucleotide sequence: TGCGCCAGCAGCGACCGGGGAGAAGAGACCCAGTACTTC.

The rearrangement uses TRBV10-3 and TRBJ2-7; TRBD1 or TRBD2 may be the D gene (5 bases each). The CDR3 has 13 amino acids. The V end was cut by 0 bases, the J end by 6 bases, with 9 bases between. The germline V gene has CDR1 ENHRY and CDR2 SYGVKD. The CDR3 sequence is CAISESGPFEQYV. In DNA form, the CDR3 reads TGTGCCATCAGTGAGTCGGGACCTTTCGAGCAGTACGTC.

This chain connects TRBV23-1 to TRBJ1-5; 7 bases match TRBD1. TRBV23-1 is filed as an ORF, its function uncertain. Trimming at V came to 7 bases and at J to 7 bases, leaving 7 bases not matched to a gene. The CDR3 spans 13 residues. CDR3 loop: CASNPTQGQPQHF. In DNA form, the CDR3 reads TGCGCCAGCAACCCGACACAGGGGCAGCCCCAGCATTTT.

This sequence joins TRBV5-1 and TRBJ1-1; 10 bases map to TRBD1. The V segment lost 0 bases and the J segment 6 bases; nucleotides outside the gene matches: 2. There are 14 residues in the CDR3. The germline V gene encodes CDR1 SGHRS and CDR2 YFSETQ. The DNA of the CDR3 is TGCGCCAGCAGCTTGGGACAGGGGGCGCCTGAAGCTTTCTTT. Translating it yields CASSLGQGAPEAFF.

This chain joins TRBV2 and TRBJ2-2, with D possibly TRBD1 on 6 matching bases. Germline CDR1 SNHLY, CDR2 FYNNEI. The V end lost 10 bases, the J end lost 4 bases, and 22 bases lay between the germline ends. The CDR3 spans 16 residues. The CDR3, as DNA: TGTGCCACCTCAGGGTGGGCAGGGGTGGTCACCGGGGAGCTGTTTTTT. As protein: CATSGWAGVVTGELFF.

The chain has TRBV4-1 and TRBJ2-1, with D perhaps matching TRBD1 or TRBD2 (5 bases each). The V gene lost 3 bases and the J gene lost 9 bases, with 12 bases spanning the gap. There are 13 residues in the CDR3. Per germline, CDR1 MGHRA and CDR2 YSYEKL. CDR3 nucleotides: TGCGCCAGCAGCCATATGGGGGACGGTGAGCAGTTCTTC. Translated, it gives CASSHMGDGEQFF.

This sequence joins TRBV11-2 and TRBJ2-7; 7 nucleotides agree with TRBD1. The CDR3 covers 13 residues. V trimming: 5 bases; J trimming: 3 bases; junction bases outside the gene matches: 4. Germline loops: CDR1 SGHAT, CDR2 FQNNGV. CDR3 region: CASSGDSRYEQYV. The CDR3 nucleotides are TGTGCCAGCAGCGGGGACAGCCGCTACGAGCAGTACGTC.

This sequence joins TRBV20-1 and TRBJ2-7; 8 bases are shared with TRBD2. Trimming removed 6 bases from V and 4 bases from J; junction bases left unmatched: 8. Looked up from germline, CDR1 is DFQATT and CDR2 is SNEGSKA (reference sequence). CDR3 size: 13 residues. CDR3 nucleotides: TGCAGTGCGCCGGGGGGGGCTATTTACGAGCAGTACGTC. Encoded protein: CSAPGGAIYEQYV.

In DNA, the CDR3 is TGTGCCAGCAGTGGGTCGGAAAGCTCCTACGAGCAGTACTTC. Its protein is CASSGSESSYEQYF. This chain connects TRBV6-5 to TRBJ2-7; D unclear. The CDR3 sequence is 14 residues long. Germline V lookup: CDR1 MNHEY, CDR2 SVGAGI. V gave up 5 bases and J gave up 0 bases, with 11 bases separating them.

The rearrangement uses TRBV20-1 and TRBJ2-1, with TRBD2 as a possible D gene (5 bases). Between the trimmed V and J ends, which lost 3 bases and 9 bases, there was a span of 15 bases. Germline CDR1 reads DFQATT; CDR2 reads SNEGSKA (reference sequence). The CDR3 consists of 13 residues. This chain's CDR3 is CSASPGESSEQFF. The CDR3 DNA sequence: TGCAGTGCTAGCCCCGGGGAGAGCAGTGAGCAGTTCTTC.

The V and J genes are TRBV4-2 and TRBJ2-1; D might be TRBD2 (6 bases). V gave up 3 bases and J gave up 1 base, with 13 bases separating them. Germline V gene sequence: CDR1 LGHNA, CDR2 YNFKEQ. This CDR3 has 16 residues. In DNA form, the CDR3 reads TGTGCCAGCAGCCAGGATTTAGCGGAGTCCTACAATGAGCAGTTCTTC. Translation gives CASSQDLAESYNEQFF.

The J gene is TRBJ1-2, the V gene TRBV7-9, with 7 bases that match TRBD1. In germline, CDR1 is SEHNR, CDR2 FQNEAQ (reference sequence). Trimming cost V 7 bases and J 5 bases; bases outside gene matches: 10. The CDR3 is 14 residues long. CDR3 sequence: CASTHKQGLYGYTF. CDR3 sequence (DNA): TGTGCCAGCACCCACAAACAGGGGTTGTATGGCTACACCTTC.